Detailed here is one T cell receptor beta chain. The sample is drawn from a study of T cell responses to AZD1222 COVID-19 vaccine. Produced via immunoSEQ multiplex PCR; TCRdb's table is partial and in-frame only. Found here are 90,000 to 150,000 clones, over 85% of them singletons; the top ten hold more than 7.5%. The sequence was obtained from an adult in good health. The sequences come from peripheral blood, collected on day 0 of AZD1222 vaccination.

This CDR3 is CASSQAPGRGSGANVLTF. CDR3 coding DNA: TGTGCCAGCAGCCAGGCTCCGGGGAGGGGGTCTGGGGCCAACGTCCTGACTTTC. The chain uses TRBV7-8 and TRBJ2-6; tentative D call: TRBD2 (7 bases). V was cut by 5 bases and J by 1 base, with 18 bases left in between. Germline CDR1 SGHVS, CDR2 FQNEAQ. The CDR3 extends over 18 amino acids. Complete variable domain (other parts from reference TRBV7-8 and TRBJ2-6): GAGVSQSPRYKVAKRGQDVALRCDPISGHVSLFWYQQALGQGPEFLTYFQNEAQLDKSGLPSDRFFAERPEGSVSTLKIQRTQQEDSAVYLCASSQAPGRGSGANVLTFGAGSRLTVL.